A single sample is the source of the 11 T cell receptor beta chains below, sequenced in a study of identical twins (dated by TCRdb to the mid-2010s). The library was obtained by 5' RACE. TCRdb lists the instrument as Illumina HiSeq 2000. TCRdb reran the public reads through fastp at Q25 and MiXCR, keeping productive beta chains. Rows matching on CDR3 protein sequence are summarized as one entry with the most common DNA and genes. The sample contains around 470,000 distinct CDR3 sequences, about 14% of them found a single time. In total, the top ten clones hold about 0.54% of the sample. The data were also submitted as part of a second study, on yellow fever vaccine responses in identical twins.

The source material was CD4+ T cells sorted from blood. The receptors originated from a woman under 30 in good health.

The chain employs TRBV18 and TRBJ2-1, with 8 bases identical to TRBD2. This CDR3 contains 18 residues. Germline V lookup: CDR1 KGHSH, CDR2 LQKENI. V lost 0 bases, J lost 3 bases, and 10 bases stayed unmatched. For the CDR3, the DNA is TGTGCCAGCTCACCACCGCGGTTTTCAGCGGGAGTCTACAATGAGCAGTTCTTC. This encodes CASSPPRFSAGVYNEQFF.

This clonotype was seen ten or more times. The chain uses TRBV29-1 and TRBJ2-7; 7 bases line up with TRBD1. The ends lost 4 bases at V and 2 bases at J; junction bases unmatched: 2. This CDR3 comprises 12 residues. Germline-derived CDR1 and CDR2 are SQVTM and ANQGSEA. The CDR3 loop is CSVVQGAYEQYF. CDR3 DNA sequence: TGCAGCGTTGTTCAGGGGGCCTACGAGCAGTACTTC.

This clonotype came up a few times. The V and J genes are TRBV5-1 and TRBJ2-5; the D gene could be TRBD1 or TRBD2 (6 bases each). Germline CDR1 and CDR2: SGHRS and YFSETQ. Trimming took off 0 bases at V and 5 bases at J, with 26 bases between the two ends. The length of the CDR3 is 19 residues. CDR3 region: CASSLGKSLNGGAAETQYF. CDR3 nucleotide sequence: TGCGCCAGCAGCTTGGGAAAATCTTTGAACGGGGGCGCAGCTGAGACCCAGTACTTC.

This clonotype occurred once. The genes are TRBV21-1 and TRBJ1-1. TRBV21-1 counts as a pseudogene. The CDR3 totals 16 residues. The CDR3 loop is CASSLKRGKKNTEAFF. The CDR3 nucleotides read TGTGCCAGCAGCCTTAAGAGAGGGAAGAAGAACACTGAAGCTTTCTTT.

The table lists this clonotype with a few counts. The chain is built from TRBV25-1 and TRBJ2-1; 12 nucleotides line up with TRBD2. The V and J ends lost 0 bases and 6 bases, in that order; junction bases with no gene match: 6. CDR1 is MGHDK and CDR2 is SYGVNS in the germline V gene. CDR3 length equals 17 residues. Here the CDR3 DNA reads TGTGCCAGCAGTGAATATAATCCGACTAGCGGGGGCAATGAGCAGTTCTTC. The encoded protein is CASSEYNPTSGGNEQFF.

The rearrangement uses TRBV7-8 and TRBJ2-5; D is perhaps TRBD1 or TRBD2 (5 bases each). This CDR3 is built from 14 residues. CDR1 and CDR2 from the germline V gene are SGHVS and FQNEAQ. V shed 4 bases and J shed 5 bases, with 14 bases lying between them. The CDR3 protein is CASSYGTVGETQYF. The CDR3 DNA is TGTGCCAGCAGCTACGGGACCGTGGGGGAGACCCAGTACTTC.

This clonotype has a handful of counts. CDR3 in DNA: TGTGCCAGCAGCGTGGGGGTCGGCGGAGGTTTCTACGAGCAGTACTTC. Its protein is CASSVGVGGGFYEQYF. V gene TRBV9 combines with J gene TRBJ2-7, with D possibly being TRBD1 or TRBD2 (5 bases each). The V end was cut by 2 bases, the J end by 3 bases, with 18 bases between. The CDR3 is 16 amino acids. Germline V lookup: CDR1 SGDLS, CDR2 YYNGEE.

This clonotype was seen many times. The chain couples TRBV4-1 to TRBJ2-6; a weak D match, TRBD2 (5 bases). CDR3 length: 15 residues. Looked up from germline, CDR1 is MGHRA and CDR2 is YSYEKL. The V end lost 4 bases, the J end lost 0 bases, and 7 bases lay between the germline ends. The CDR3 nucleotides read TGCGCCAGCAGCCCAGAGGGCTCTGGGGCCAACGTCCTGACTTTC. As protein: CASSPEGSGANVLTF.

This sequence joins TRBV7-6 and TRBJ2-3, with D tentatively TRBD1 or TRBD2 (6 bases each). Per germline, CDR1 SGHVS and CDR2 FNYEAQ. The V and J ends lost 1 base and 5 bases respectively, with 13 bases between them. The CDR3 totals 15 residues. The CDR3 bases are TGTGCCAGCAGCTTAGTGCCGGGGGCAAGAGATACGCAGTATTTT. This translates into CASSLVPGARDTQYF. The full variable domain, rest sourced from reference TRBV7-6 and TRBJ2-3, is GAGVSQSPRYKVTKRGQDVALRCDPISGHVSLYWYRQALGQGPEFLTYFNYEAQQDKSGLPNDRFSAERPEGSISTLTIQRTEQRDSAMYRCASSLVPGARDTQYFGPGTRLTVL.

This clonotype was observed many times. The genes are TRBV12-3 or TRBV12-4 and TRBJ2-5; 9 bases line up with TRBD1. V shed 6 bases and J 5 bases; nucleotides not matched to a gene: 4. This CDR3 spans 13 amino acids. CDR3 nucleotide sequence: TGTGCCAGCAGAGGGACAGGGAGGGAGACCCAGTACTTC. Protein: CASRGTGRETQYF.

The chain has TRBV6-1 and TRBJ2-5, with 10 positions matching TRBD2. Germline CDR1 MNHNS, CDR2 SASEGT. The CDR3 sequence is 16 residues long. J gave up 2 bases and V 6 bases, and 9 bases lay outside the gene matches. CDR3: CASRPYSGGLQETQYF. CDR3 nucleotide sequence: TGTGCCAGCAGACCTTATAGCGGGGGGCTTCAAGAGACCCAGTACTTC.